Listed below are T cell receptor beta chains from one sample, sequenced in a study of T cells after yellow fever vaccination. TCRdb re-analysed the 5' RACE reads in MiXCR, keeping a single row per CDR3 protein. The sample has about 340,000 distinct CDR3 sequences, around 12% seen once. Sequenced material: CD4+ T cells sorted from PBMCs, taken 15 days after the yellow fever booster vaccination. The receptor set was obtained from a man aged 18 to 29 who received the YFV17D yellow fever vaccine. Each CDR3 is given with its conserved first and last residue. A D gene is named only where the DNA matches it firmly. Expanded clones are given a class, and other clones once, few, many or no size at all.

j_call | d_call | v_call | clone_size | cdr3_aa | cdr3_nt
TRBJ1-1 | TRBD1 | TRBV4-1 | few | CASSAGQGAPTEAFF | TGCGCCAGCAGCGCGGGACAGGGGGCTCCCACTGAAGCTTTCTTT
TRBJ2-3 | TRBD1 | TRBV20-1 | - | CSVLSGQITDTQYF | TGCAGCGTTCTATCGGGACAGATCACAGATACGCAGTATTTT
TRBJ2-7 | - | TRBV6-5 | many | CASSYSTASSYEQYF | TGTGCCAGCAGTTACTCGACGGCTAGCTCCTACGAGCAGTACTTC
TRBJ2-1 | - | TRBV7-2 | - | CASSLRSGAVPNEQFF | TGTGCCAGCAGCTTACGGTCGGGGGCCGTACCCAATGAGCAGTTCTTC
TRBJ1-1 | - | TRBV29-1 | - | CSVERPTEAFF | TGCAGCGTTGAACGGCCCACTGAAGCTTTCTTT
TRBJ1-5 | TRBD1 | TRBV20-1 | - | CSASDTGARQPQHF | TGCAGTGCTAGCGATACAGGGGCAAGGCAGCCCCAGCATTTT
TRBJ1-2 | - | TRBV4-1 | few | CASSQDRTDLYGYTF | TGCGCCAGCAGCCAAGACAGAACAGACCTATATGGCTACACCTTC
TRBJ2-1 | - | TRBV7-2 | few | CASGRDLYNEQFF | TGTGCCAGCGGGCGGGACCTGTACAATGAGCAGTTCTTC
TRBJ2-2 | - | TRBV20-1 | - | CSARSRGNTGELFF | TGCAGTGCTAGATCCAGGGGAAACACCGGGGAGCTGTTTTTT
TRBJ2-3 | - | TRBV5-1 | - | CASSLGSGTDTQYF | TGCGCCAGCAGCTTAGGAAGCGGCACAGATACGCAGTATTTT
TRBJ2-3 | TRBD1 | TRBV20-1 | - | CSADRVGTDTQYF | TGCAGTGCTGACAGGGTGGGCACAGATACGCAGTATTTT
TRBJ1-2 | - | TRBV29-1 | - | CSVSEWAGYTF | TGCAGCGTCTCAGAGTGGGCTGGCTACACCTTC
TRBJ2-1 | - | TRBV4-3 | - | CASSQDLALRRFF | TGCGCCAGCAGCCAAGATTTGGCCCTCCGACGGTTCTTC
TRBJ2-3 | - | TRBV4-2 | few | CASSQDSTARASTDTQYF | TGTGCCAGCAGCCAAGATTCTACGGCTCGTGCTAGCACAGATACGCAGTATTTT